Following are 32 T cell receptor beta chains from one sample sequenced in a study of blood T cell repertoires in COVID-19. Repertoires were generated with immunoSEQ multiplex PCR, while TCRdb's copy carries only in-frame clones and drops some. The table includes about 200,000 clones, around 81% detected once. The sample taken for sequencing was peripheral blood. The receptors were sampled from a woman aged 65 to 85 with acute or convalescent COVID-19.

This chain uses TRBV5-1 with TRBJ1-2; D is uncertain. Germline values: CDR1 SGHRS, CDR2 YFSETQ. The CDR3 runs 15 residues. The germline V and J ends were trimmed by 3 bases and 3 bases, with 15 bases remaining between them. CDR3: CASSSHGEDYYGYTF. The CDR3 DNA follows: TGCGCCAGCAGCTCGCACGGAGAGGATTACTATGGCTACACCTTC.

In this sample, this clone turned up once. The rearrangement uses TRBV28 and TRBJ2-1; 12 bases fit TRBD1. The CDR3 has 17 residues. V lost 5 bases to trimming and J lost 4 bases; unmatched junction nucleotides: 9. The germline V gene has CDR1 MDHEN and CDR2 SYDVKM. The CDR3 DNA is TGTGCCAGCAGTCCCTTACCGGGACAGGGGGCTTACAATGAGCAGTTCTTC. This encodes CASSPLPGQGAYNEQFF.

There are a few counts of this clone. The genes are TRBV28 and TRBJ2-7; TRBD1 matches at 8 bases. The J segment lost 7 bases and the V segment lost 3 bases, leaving 5 bases of the junction unmatched. The germline V gene encodes CDR1 MDHEN and CDR2 SYDVKM. The CDR3 loop spans 13 amino acids. CDR3 in amino acids: CASSFQGAREQYF. The DNA for the CDR3 is TGTGCCAGCAGTTTCCAGGGGGCGAGGGAGCAGTACTTC.

This chain joins TRBV29-1 and TRBJ2-2, with a possible D match to TRBD1 (5 bases). The CDR3 loop spans 11 amino acids. Germline CDR1 reads SQVTM; CDR2 reads ANQGSEA. V lost 8 bases, J lost 6 bases, and 10 bases lay in between. The DNA of the CDR3 is TGCAGCACCCAGGGTCCCGGGGAGCTGTTTTTT. Translation gives CSTQGPGELFF.

The chain links TRBV9 to TRBJ1-5; D uncertain. CDR3 size: 13 residues. Germline values: CDR1 SGDLS, CDR2 YYNGEE. V was trimmed by 0 bases and J by 6 bases, leaving 7 bases between them. The CDR3 nucleotides are TGTGCCAGCAGCGTAGCTAATGGTCAGCCCCAGCATTTT. It specifies CASSVANGQPQHF.

The CDR3 DNA sequence: TGTGCCAGCAGTTTACTAGGGGGTAGGACCGGGGAGCTGTTTTTT. It yields the protein CASSLLGGRTGELFF. The J gene is TRBJ2-2, the V gene TRBV27, with D perhaps TRBD1 (6 bases). V lost 2 bases to trimming and J lost 5 bases, with 12 bases between them. Germline loops: CDR1 MNHEY, CDR2 SMNVEV (reference sequence). This CDR3 has 15 amino acids.

The CDR3 DNA reads as TGTGCCAGCAGTTATCCGGGTTCAGATACGCAGTATTTT. Protein sequence: CASSYPGSDTQYF. The rearrangement uses TRBV27 and TRBJ2-3; D not resolved. Germline V gene lookup returns CDR1 MNHEY and CDR2 SMNVEV (reference sequence). The length of the CDR3 is 13 residues. Trimming took 4 bases from V and 4 from J, leaving 9 bases between them.

J is TRBJ2-4 and V is TRBV24-1; maybe TRBD1 (6 bases). Trimming left V 3 bases short and J 3 bases short, with 14 bases between. The CDR3 spans 16 residues. Looked up from germline, CDR1 is KGHDR and CDR2 is SFDVKD. The CDR3 nucleotides read TGTGCCACCAGTGATCCAGGGGATGGGGGCAAAAACATTCAGTACTTC. Amino acid sequence: CATSDPGDGGKNIQYF.

The chain carries TRBV28 and TRBJ2-7; no definite D call. The CDR3 contains 14 residues. The germline V gene has CDR1 MDHEN and CDR2 SYDVKM. Trimming cost V 5 bases and J 1 base, with 12 bases left between them. The CDR3 coding sequence is TGTGCCAGCAGTATTCGGCGGTTTTCCTACGAGCAGTACTTC. Protein sequence: CASSIRRFSYEQYF.

The CDR3 DNA reads as TGTGCCTGGAGTGTGGGACAGGGGGCCTTCGAGCAGTACTTC. Protein product: CAWSVGQGAFEQYF. The chain recombines TRBV30 with TRBJ2-7, with 12 bases aligning to TRBD1. The germline gives CDR1 GTSNPN, CDR2 SVGIG (reference sequence). CDR3 size: 14 residues. The V segment lost 0 bases and the J segment 6 bases; nucleotides outside the gene matches: 3.

This rearrangement joins TRBV5-1 to TRBJ1-1; D is uncertain. This CDR3 is 14 amino acids long. CDR1 is SGHRS, CDR2 YFSETQ, per germline. V lost 0 bases and J lost 8, with 14 bases in between. The CDR3 sequence is CASSLEVAETEAFF. CDR3 DNA: TGCGCCAGCAGCTTGGAAGTCGCAGAAACCGAAGCTTTCTTT.

The chain carries TRBV2 and TRBJ2-1; no clear D. V lost 8 bases and J 6 bases, leaving 20 bases between the germline ends. CDR3 size: 15 residues. The germline V gene has CDR1 SNHLY and CDR2 FYNNEI. This CDR3 is CASATVFPGVNEQFF. CDR3 DNA sequence: TGTGCCAGCGCAACGGTGTTCCCCGGAGTCAATGAGCAGTTCTTC. Full variable domain (outside the CDR3, taken from reference TRBV2 and TRBJ2-1): EPEVTQTPSHQVTQMGQEVILRCVPISNHLYFYWYRQILGQKVEFLVSFYNNEISEKSEIFDDQFSVERPDGSNFTLKIRSTKLEDSAMYFCASATVFPGVNEQFFGPGTRLTVL.

The chain carries TRBV24-1 and TRBJ2-3; 7 bases are shared with TRBD2. Germline V gives CDR1 KGHDR, CDR2 SFDVKD. V shed 4 bases and J 3 bases; nucleotides not matched to a gene: 3. The length of the CDR3 is 14 residues. As DNA, the CDR3 is TGTGCCACCAGTGAGGGAGGGATTACAGATACGCAGTATTTT. It yields the protein CATSEGGITDTQYF.

The genes are TRBV24-1 and TRBJ2-1; D unresolved. The CDR3 contains 11 residues. The germline V gene encodes CDR1 KGHDR and CDR2 SFDVKD. Trimming cost V 9 bases and J 7 bases, with 9 bases left between them. CDR3: CATSVQNEQFF. In DNA form, the CDR3 reads TGTGCCACCTCGGTCCAAAATGAGCAGTTCTTC.

The V gene is TRBV6-5, the J gene TRBJ2-5, with TRBD2 as a possible D gene (7 bases). V lost 3 bases, J lost 5 bases, and 13 bases lay in between. This CDR3 is 14 amino acids long. CDR1 is MNHEY and CDR2 is SVGAGI in the germline V gene. CDR3 nucleotide sequence: TGTGCCAGCAGTTATCGCGGGGGCTGGGAGACCCAGTACTTC. Its protein product is CASSYRGGWETQYF.

This clone has a handful of counts. The chain is built from TRBV7-9 and TRBJ1-2; 8 nucleotides align to TRBD1. With V trimmed by 2 bases and J by 5 bases, 13 bases remained unmatched. The germline gives CDR1 SEHNR, CDR2 FQNEAQ (reference sequence). CDR3 length equals 17 residues. CDR3 region: CASSLLPGQARTYGYTF. In DNA form, the CDR3 reads TGTGCCAGCAGCTTACTCCCGGGACAGGCTCGAACGTATGGCTACACCTTC.

Remarks on this clone: This CDR3 is also generated by other DNA sequences in the sample. This chain uses TRBV18 with TRBJ1-1; D is uncertain. This CDR3 has 13 amino acids. Germline-derived CDR1 and CDR2 are KGHSH and LQKENI. The V end was cut by 5 bases, the J end by 4 bases, with 11 bases between. DNA of the CDR3: TGTGCCAGCTCATTAGAGGGCGGCACTGAAGCTTTCTTT. Translated, it gives CASSLEGGTEAFF. Full variable domain (missing parts from reference TRBV18 and TRBJ1-1): NAGVMQNPRHLVRRRGQEARLRCSPMKGHSHVYWYRQLPEEGLKFMVYLQKENIIDESGMPKERFSAEFPKEGPSILRIQQVVRGDSAAYFCASSLEGGTEAFFGQGTRLTVV.

The rearrangement joins TRBV3-1 (or the pseudogene TRBV3-2) to TRBJ2-1, with 14 bases matching TRBD2. V gave up 5 bases and J gave up 7 bases; unmatched junction bases: 10. CDR1 LGHDT and CDR2 YNNKEL come from the germline V gene (reference sequence). CDR3 size: 17 residues. Here the CDR3 reads CASSDTGTSGSLNEQFF. The CDR3 nucleotides are TGTGCCAGCAGCGACACCGGGACTAGCGGGAGTCTTAATGAGCAGTTCTTC.

With regard to this clone: At the DNA level, this CDR3 is encoded by other sequences in the same sample as well. The chain joins TRBV6-5 to TRBJ2-1; TRBD1 matches at 8 bases. The CDR3 runs to 15 residues. Losses at the gene ends were 4 bases for V and 3 bases for J; bases not matched to a gene: 5. Germline V gene sequence: CDR1 MNHEY, CDR2 SVGAGI. As DNA, the CDR3 is TGTGCCAGCAGTTTAGGGACAGGACTCTACAATGAGCAGTTCTTC. It encodes CASSLGTGLYNEQFF.

The V gene is TRBV5-1, the J gene TRBJ1-4, with TRBD1 matching over 8 bases. This CDR3 has 16 amino acids. Germline CDR1 SGHRS, CDR2 YFSETQ. V dropped 0 bases and J dropped 3; count of bases not matched to a gene: 4. The CDR3, as DNA: TGCGCCAGCAGCTTGGGGGCGGGACAGGCTAATGAAAAACTGTTTTTT. Amino acids: CASSLGAGQANEKLFF. Full variable domain (remainder filled in from reference TRBV5-1 and TRBJ1-4): KAGVTQTPRYLIKTRGQQVTLSCSPISGHRSVSWYQQTPGQGLQFLFEYFSETQRNKGNFPGRFSGRQFSNSRSEMNVSTLELGDSALYLCASSLGAGQANEKLFFGSGTQLSVL.

The chain joins TRBV28 to TRBJ1-1; D perhaps matches TRBD1 (5 bases). With 4 bases removed from V and 10 bases from J, the gap between germline ends came to 13 bases. CDR3 size: 12 residues. Germline-derived CDR1 and CDR2 are MDHEN and SYDVKM. The CDR3 reads CASSSGIFAAFF. DNA of the CDR3: TGTGCCAGCAGTTCAGGGATTTTTGCAGCTTTCTTT.

This chain links TRBV5-1 with TRBJ1-2; 9 nucleotides match TRBD1. The V gene end was trimmed by 5 bases and the J gene end by 2 bases; junction bases not matched to a gene: 4. From germline, CDR1 is SGHRS and CDR2 YFSETQ. The length of the CDR3 is 14 residues. The CDR3 loop reads CASRTGQGNYGYTF. DNA of the CDR3: TGCGCCAGCAGAACCGGACAGGGGAACTATGGCTACACCTTC. The variable domain in full, with the rest retrieved from reference TRBV5-1 and TRBJ1-2, is KAGVTQTPRYLIKTRGQQVTLSCSPISGHRSVSWYQQTPGQGLQFLFEYFSETQRNKGNFPGRFSGRQFSNSRSEMNVSTLELGDSALYLCASRTGQGNYGYTFGSGTRLTVV.

The chain recombines TRBV6-5 with TRBJ2-7; 7 bases map to TRBD2. Germline-derived CDR1 and CDR2 are MNHEY and SVGAGI. The CDR3 contains 15 residues. With V trimmed by 2 bases and J by 0 bases, 4 bases remained unmatched. The CDR3 reads CASSYDGRSSYEQYF. In DNA, the CDR3 is TGTGCCAGCAGTTACGACGGGAGGAGCTCCTACGAGCAGTACTTC.

V and J are TRBV28 and TRBJ1-2; D unclear. Germline-derived CDR1 and CDR2 are MDHEN and SYDVKM. The CDR3 consists of 11 residues. Trimming shortened V by 8 bases and J by 2 bases, and 6 bases separated the two germline ends. The CDR3 region has the DNA TGTGCCAGCGAACGGAACTATGGCTACACCTTC. Its protein product is CASERNYGYTF.

The gene calls are TRBV2 and TRBJ2-2, with 7 bases identical to TRBD2. The CDR3 length is 13 residues. The germline V gene has CDR1 SNHLY and CDR2 FYNNEI. V shed 7 bases and J 5 bases; nucleotides not matched to a gene: 4. CDR3 region: CASKGGSTGELFF. CDR3 nucleotide sequence: TGTGCCAGCAAAGGCGGGAGTACCGGGGAGCTGTTTTTT.

The gene calls are TRBV19 and TRBJ2-2; a weak D match, TRBD1 (6 bases). Per germline, CDR1 LNHDA and CDR2 SQIVND (reference sequence). V gave up 7 bases and J gave up 4 bases, with 10 bases separating them. The CDR3 totals 13 residues. The CDR3 loop reads CASTVQGTGELFF. In DNA, the CDR3 is TGTGCCAGTACCGTACAGGGCACCGGGGAGCTGTTTTTT.

The chain has TRBV28 and TRBJ1-5, with TRBD1 matching over 7 bases. Germline-derived CDR1 and CDR2 are MDHEN and SYDVKM. The V gene end was trimmed by 4 bases and the J gene end by 3 bases; junction bases not matched to a gene: 12. The CDR3 runs to 17 residues. CDR3 coding DNA: TGTGCCAGCAGTTCCCCTAGGCAGGGGGTTCACAATCAGCCCCAGCATTTT. This translates into CASSSPRQGVHNQPQHF.

The chain links TRBV12-5 to TRBJ2-2; D perhaps matches TRBD2 (6 bases). There are 16 residues in the CDR3. Trimming took 1 base from V and 0 from J, leaving 9 bases between them. Germline loops: CDR1 LGHNT, CDR2 FRNRAP. Written as DNA, the CDR3 is TGTGCTAGTGGTTTGGGCGGGACGGCGAACACCGGGGAGCTGTTTTTT. Translating it yields CASGLGGTANTGELFF.

V is TRBV7-9 and J is TRBJ1-2, with D possibly matching TRBD1 (5 bases). Germline loops: CDR1 SEHNR, CDR2 FQNEAQ (reference sequence). Trimming took 2 bases from V and 3 from J, leaving 16 bases between them. This CDR3 contains 16 residues. This CDR3 is CASSLIPLQGDYGYTF. The CDR3 bases are TGTGCCAGCAGCTTAATACCGTTGCAGGGTGACTATGGCTACACCTTC.

Concerning this clone itself: At one end the junction does not follow the germline gene, possibly because of a read error. This chain uses TRBV7-2 with TRBJ1-4; D is perhaps TRBD1 (6 bases). CDR3 length equals 14 residues. CDR1 SGHTA and CDR2 FQGNSA come from the germline V gene. CDR3: CASSVAQQGSKLFF. CDR3 DNA: TGTGCCAGCAGCGTAGCGCAACAGGGATCAAAGCTGTTTTTT.

This chain uses TRBV27 with TRBJ2-7; 7 bases are a match to TRBD2. The V gene's germline CDR1 is MNHEY and CDR2 SMNVEV (reference sequence). This CDR3 has 15 residues. J gave up 2 bases and V 1 base, and 5 bases lay outside the gene matches. CDR3 DNA: TGTGCCAGCAGTTTATTCCCTAGCGGACCCTACGAGCAGTACTTC. It encodes CASSLFPSGPYEQYF.

Only a few counts were recorded for this clone. The chain links TRBV9 to TRBJ1-2; tentatively, D is TRBD1 (5 bases). The CDR3 has 15 residues. Germline V CDR1 and CDR2: SGDLS, YYNGEE. V was pared by 0 bases and J by 5 bases, with 14 bases between. The CDR3 loop is CASSVEAGRGYGYTF. The DNA for the CDR3 is TGTGCCAGCAGCGTAGAAGCGGGACGTGGGTATGGCTACACCTTC.